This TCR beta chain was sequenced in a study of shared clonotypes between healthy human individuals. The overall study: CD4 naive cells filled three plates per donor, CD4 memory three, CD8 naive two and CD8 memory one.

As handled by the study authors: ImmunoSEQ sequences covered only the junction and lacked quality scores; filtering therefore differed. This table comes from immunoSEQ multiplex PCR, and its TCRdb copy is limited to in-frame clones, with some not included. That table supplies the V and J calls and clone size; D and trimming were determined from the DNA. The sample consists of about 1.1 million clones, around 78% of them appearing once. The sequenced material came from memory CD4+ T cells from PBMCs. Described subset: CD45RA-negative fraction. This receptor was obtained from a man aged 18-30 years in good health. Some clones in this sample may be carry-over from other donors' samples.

CDR3 residues: CASSPMTGGRGTQYF. DNA of the CDR3: TGTGCCAGCAGTCCGATGACAGGGGGAAGAGGGACCCAGTACTTC. V is TRBV28 and J is TRBJ2-5, with TRBD1 matching over 9 bases. Germline lookup yields CDR1 MDHEN and CDR2 SYDVKM. The length of the CDR3 is 15 residues. Trimming removed 5 bases from V and 7 bases from J; junction bases left unmatched: 11.